The clone carrying this T cell receptor (beta chain) was detected ten times or more. This may be a read error, as it is one base from a much larger clone. V lost 1 base, J lost 8 bases, and 6 bases lay in between. This CDR3 spans 12 amino acids. Germline assignment: CDR1 SEHNR and CDR2 FQNEAQ (reference sequence). The data stem from a study of metastatic and nonmetastatic thyroid tumors. As for the study in general: From malignant and benign thyroid patients, repertoires in blood and in tumor or nodule tissue were compared.

TCRdb re-analyzed the PCR reads using MiXCR. The sample consists of 25,000 to 35,000 clones, 10% to 13% of them appearing once. Every patient underwent thyroid surgery untreated. This chain joins TRBV7-9 and TRBJ2-1; no firm D call. This receptor was obtained from a female donor with papillary thyroid cancer or a benign thyroid nodule (not recorded which). Some clones in this sample may be carry-over from other donors' samples. Sequencing was performed on blood. The CDR3 sequence: CASSLDIDEQFF. CDR3 coding DNA: TGTGCCAGCAGCTTAGACATCGATGAGCAGTTCTTC.